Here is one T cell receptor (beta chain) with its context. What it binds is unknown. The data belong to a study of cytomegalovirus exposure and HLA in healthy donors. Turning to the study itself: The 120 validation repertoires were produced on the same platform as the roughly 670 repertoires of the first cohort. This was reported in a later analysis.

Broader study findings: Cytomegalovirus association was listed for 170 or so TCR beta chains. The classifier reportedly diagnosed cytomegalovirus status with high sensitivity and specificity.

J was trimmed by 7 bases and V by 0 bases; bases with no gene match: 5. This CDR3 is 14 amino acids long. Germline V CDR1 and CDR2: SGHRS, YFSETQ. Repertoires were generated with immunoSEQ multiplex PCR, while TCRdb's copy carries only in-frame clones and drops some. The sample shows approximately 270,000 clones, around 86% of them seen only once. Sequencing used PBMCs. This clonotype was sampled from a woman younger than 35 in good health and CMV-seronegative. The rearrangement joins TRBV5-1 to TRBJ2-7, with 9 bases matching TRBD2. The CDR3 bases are TGCGCCAGCAGCTTGGAAGCGGGAGGATTTGAGCAGTACTTC. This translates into CASSLEAGGFEQYF. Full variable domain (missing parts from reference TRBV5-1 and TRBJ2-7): KAGVTQTPRYLIKTRGQQVTLSCSPISGHRSVSWYQQTPGQGLQFLFEYFSETQRNKGNFPGRFSGRQFSNSRSEMNVSTLELGDSALYLCASSLEAGGFEQYFGPGTRLTVT.